These T cell receptor beta chains were read from a single sample in a study of T cell responses to AZD1222 COVID-19 vaccine. The protocol was immunoSEQ multiplex PCR, while the TCRdb copy is restricted to in-frame clones and leaves out a portion. The data show some 130,000 clones, approximately 91% seen once. The sequences come from peripheral blood, collected on day 0 of AZD1222 vaccination. These receptors all come from an adult in good health. CDR3s include the opening cysteine and the closing phenylalanine or tryptophan. Fields, in order: CDR3 protein, CDR3 DNA, J gene, clone size, D gene, V gene. A D gene is named only where the DNA matches it firmly. Size tells how often a clone was seen (once, few, many) or the class of an expanded clone, and some rows leave it out.

CATSASGQGLTGLAGVVQYF | TGTGCCACCAGTGCCTCTGGACAGGGTTTAACGGGACTAGCGGGAGTGGTTCAGTACTTC | TRBJ2-4 | NA | TRBD2 | TRBV24-1
CASSFLKDNTEAFF | TGTGCCAGCAGCTTTCTCAAGGATAACACTGAAGCTTTCTTT | TRBJ1-1 | NA | NA | TRBV11-2
CAISELGADSGNTIYF | TGTGCCATCAGTGAGCTCGGGGCGGACTCTGGAAACACCATATATTTT | TRBJ1-3 | NA | NA | TRBV10-3
CAWVPGGGLPLHF | TGTGCCTGGGTACCAGGTGGTGGATTACCCCTCCACTTT | TRBJ1-6 | NA | NA | TRBV30
CSVVSQSTNEKLFF | TGCAGCGTTGTTTCTCAGTCAACTAATGAAAAACTGTTTTTT | TRBJ1-4 | NA | NA | TRBV29-1
CASSPRSGGAVVWETQYF | TGTGCCAGCAGCCCCCGTAGCGGGGGGGCGGTTGTGTGGGAGACCCAGTACTTC | TRBJ2-5 | NA | TRBD2 | TRBV7-9
CASSFVNTEAFF | TGTGCCAGCAGCTTTGTGAACACTGAAGCTTTCTTT | TRBJ1-1 | NA | NA | TRBV7-2
CASSQSTGLNGNTIYF | TGCGCCAGCAGTCAATCGACGGGTCTAAATGGAAACACCATATATTTT | TRBJ1-3 | once | NA | TRBV23-1
CASSLTGSNSPLHF | TGTGCCAGCAGCCTGACAGGGAGTAATTCACCCCTCCACTTT | TRBJ1-6 | NA | TRBD1 | TRBV6-5
CASSLGPLDSPLHF | TGTGCCAGCAGCTTAGGGCCGTTGGATTCACCCCTCCACTTT | TRBJ1-6 | NA | NA | TRBV7-2
CSVEGGQDTQYF | TGCAGCGTTGAGGGGGGGCAAGATACGCAGTATTTT | TRBJ2-3 | NA | NA | TRBV29-1
CASSVEQAGNTIYF | TGTGCCAGCAGCGTAGAACAGGCTGGAAACACCATATATTTT | TRBJ1-3 | NA | NA | TRBV9
CSVEVAGHYGYTF | TGCAGCGTTGAAGTGGCAGGGCACTATGGCTACACCTTC | TRBJ1-2 | NA | NA | TRBV29-1
CASSEDRGSTGELFF | TGTGCCAGCAGCGAGGACAGGGGAAGCACCGGGGAGCTGTTTTTT | TRBJ2-2 | NA | TRBD1 | TRBV13
CAWKFFNTEAFF | TGTGCCTGGAAGTTTTTTAACACTGAAGCTTTCTTT | TRBJ1-1 | few | NA | TRBV30
CASSDLQGAAEQFF | TGTGCCAGCAGTGATTTACAGGGGGCGGCTGAGCAGTTCTTC | TRBJ2-1 | NA | TRBD1 | TRBV25-1
CASSPRTVEAFF | TGTGCCAGCAGCCCCCGGACGGTTGAAGCTTTCTTT | TRBJ1-1 | NA | NA | TRBV7-9
CASSARGPYQPQHF | TGTGCCAGTAGTGCCCGGGGTCCATATCAGCCCCAGCATTTT | TRBJ1-5 | NA | NA | TRBV19
CAWSVVSRARDQPQHF | TGTGCCTGGAGTGTAGTTTCGCGGGCAAGGGATCAGCCCCAGCATTTT | TRBJ1-5 | NA | NA | TRBV30
CASSLAPGNSNQPQHF | TGTGCCAGCAGCTTAGCCCCGGGTAATAGCAATCAGCCCCAGCATTTT | TRBJ1-5 | NA | NA | TRBV7-8
CASSSGSLLQFF | TGTGCCAGCAGTTCAGGAAGCTTGTTGCAGTTCTTC | TRBJ2-1 | NA | NA | TRBV28
CASQGLAGGRALDF | TGTGCCAGCCAGGGACTAGCGGGGGGAAGAGCCTTGGACTTC | TRBJ2-5 | NA | TRBD2 | TRBV3-1/TRBV3-2
CASSIGMGELAGEQYF | TGTGCCAGTAGTATAGGAATGGGTGAACTAGCGGGAGAGCAGTACTTC | TRBJ2-7 | NA | TRBD2 | TRBV19
CASSQSRGANEKLFF | TGTGCCAGCAGCCAGTCCAGGGGAGCTAATGAAAAACTGTTTTTT | TRBJ1-4 | NA | NA | TRBV3-1/TRBV3-2
CASSFGTDTQYF | TGTGCCAGCAGCTTCGGTACAGATACGCAGTATTTT | TRBJ2-3 | once | NA | TRBV5-5
CASSDGLANTGELFF | TGTGCCAGCAGTGACGGACTAGCGAACACCGGGGAGCTGTTTTTT | TRBJ2-2 | few | TRBD2 | TRBV6-4
CASNPGQGMQQPQHF | TGTGCCAGCAATCCGGGACAGGGGATGCAGCAGCCCCAGCATTTT | TRBJ1-5 | NA | TRBD1 | TRBV27
CASSSQRGGGSADTQYF | TGTGCCAGCAGCTCTCAAAGAGGGGGCGGGAGTGCAGATACGCAGTATTTT | TRBJ2-3 | NA | NA | TRBV9
CASGRESAEQYF | TGTGCCAGCGGGCGGGAGAGTGCCGAGCAGTACTTC | TRBJ2-7 | NA | TRBD2 | TRBV6-5
CASSQDAGTGATEAFF | TGTGCCAGCAGCCAAGATGCCGGGACAGGGGCCACTGAAGCTTTCTTT | TRBJ1-1 | NA | TRBD1 | TRBV4-2
CASSQDGFGRAINEQFF | TGTGCCAGCAGCCAAGATGGATTTGGGCGGGCCATCAATGAGCAGTTCTTC | TRBJ2-1 | once | NA | TRBV4-2
CASSRDGAGTGLLNEQFF | TGTGCCAGCAGTCGAGACGGCGCTGGAACAGGGTTGTTGAATGAGCAGTTCTTC | TRBJ2-1 | NA | NA | TRBV7-6
CASSQDHKASVYGYTF | TGCGCCAGCAGCCAAGATCACAAGGCCTCGGTCTATGGCTACACCTTC | TRBJ1-2 | NA | NA | TRBV4-1
CASSFLNTEAFF | TGTGCCAGCAGTTTCTTGAACACTGAAGCTTTCTTT | TRBJ1-1 | NA | NA | TRBV12-3/TRBV12-4
CASTGGSNYGYTF | TGTGCCAGCACGGGCGGATCAAACTATGGCTACACCTTC | TRBJ1-2 | NA | NA | TRBV2
CASSPGTSGRIDTGELFF | TGTGCCAGCAGCCCTGGGACTAGCGGGAGGATAGACACCGGGGAGCTGTTTTTT | TRBJ2-2 | NA | TRBD2 | TRBV11-3
CASRLKTGTQNSSPLHF | TGTGCCAGCAGGCTTAAAACCGGGACCCAAAACAGTTCACCCCTCCACTTT | TRBJ1-6 | NA | NA | TRBV27
CATRDRGNEQFF | TGTGCCACCCGGGACAGGGGCAATGAGCAGTTCTTC | TRBJ2-1 | NA | TRBD1 | TRBV24-1
CASSEADGQVAGYTF | TGTGCCAGCAGTGAAGCCGATGGACAGGTCGCAGGCTACACCTTC | TRBJ1-2 | NA | TRBD1 | TRBV6-1
CASSRGSGGNGYTF | TGTGCCAGTAGTCGCGGGAGCGGAGGGAATGGCTACACCTTC | TRBJ1-2 | NA | NA | TRBV19
CASTLASGAYNEQFF | TGTGCCAGCACCTTAGCCAGCGGAGCCTACAATGAGCAGTTCTTC | TRBJ2-1 | NA | NA | TRBV27
CASGNTGLAGANEQFF | TGTGCTAGTGGGAATACGGGACTAGCGGGAGCGAATGAGCAGTTCTTC | TRBJ2-1 | NA | TRBD2 | TRBV12-5
CASSQDELAGGVYEQYF | TGTGCCAGCAGCCAAGATGAGCTGGCAGGGGGCGTATACGAGCAGTACTTC | TRBJ2-7 | NA | TRBD1 | TRBV4-2
CASSFGDPEPEAFF | TGTGCCAGTAGTTTTGGAGATCCAGAGCCTGAAGCTTTCTTT | TRBJ1-1 | NA | NA | TRBV19
CASSVDTGGGNTIYF | TGTGCCAGCAGCGTCGACACAGGGGGAGGAAACACCATATATTTT | TRBJ1-3 | NA | TRBD1 | TRBV9
CATQDRADSPLHF | TGTGCCACTCAGGACAGGGCTGATTCACCCCTCCACTTT | TRBJ1-6 | NA | TRBD1 | TRBV7-9
CASSPYLGQGYGYTF | TGTGCCAGCAGCCCATATTTGGGACAGGGCTATGGCTACACCTTC | TRBJ1-2 | NA | TRBD1 | TRBV3-1/TRBV3-2
CASSPQGWYDLNTEAFF | TGTGCCAGCAGTCCACAGGGGTGGTATGACCTGAACACTGAAGCTTTCTTT | TRBJ1-1 | NA | TRBD1 | TRBV27
CSVSGTSGRASTDTQYF | TGCAGCGTCTCCGGGACTAGCGGGAGGGCTAGCACAGATACGCAGTATTTT | TRBJ2-3 | NA | TRBD2 | TRBV29-1
CASSKVNNEQFF | TGTGCCAGCAGCAAAGTGAACAATGAGCAGTTCTTC | TRBJ2-1 | NA | NA | TRBV21-1
CASSPRGDTQYF | TGTGCCAGCAGCCCCCGCGGGGATACGCAGTATTTT | TRBJ2-3 | NA | NA | TRBV11-3
CASSFLNTEAFF | TGTGCCAGCAGCTTTTTAAACACTGAAGCTTTCTTT | TRBJ1-1 | NA | NA | TRBV7-2
CASRPGLAGYEQYF | TGTGCCAGCAGACCAGGACTAGCGGGATACGAGCAGTACTTC | TRBJ2-7 | NA | TRBD2 | TRBV28
CASSYSTPVF | TGTGCCAGCAGTTACTCAACCCCAGTCTTC | TRBJ2-1 | NA | NA | TRBV6-8
CASTDREGGYTF | TGTGCCAGTACGGACAGGGAGGGTGGCTACACCTTC | TRBJ1-2 | NA | TRBD1 | TRBV28
CASLRDRGFRGTEAFF | TGTGCCAGTCTCCGGGACAGGGGTTTTCGGGGCACTGAAGCTTTCTTT | TRBJ1-1 | once | TRBD1 | TRBV18
CASSLVHSLAGAETQYF | TGTGCCAGCAGCTTGGTTCATTCACTAGCGGGAGCAGAGACCCAGTACTTC | TRBJ2-5 | NA | TRBD2 | TRBV5-5
CASSSLEGRHHPDTQYF | TGTGCCAGCAGCTCGCTGGAGGGGCGCCATCACCCAGATACGCAGTATTTT | TRBJ2-3 | once | NA | TRBV11-3
CASSYSRAADTIYF | TGTGCCAGCAGTTACAGCAGGGCAGCGGACACCATATATTTT | TRBJ1-3 | NA | NA | TRBV6-5